The T cell receptor (beta chain) under discussion was sequenced for a study of cytomegalovirus exposure and HLA in healthy donors. The count of this clone is one. Antigen unknown. Findings of the study overall: In an earlier analysis, in fewer than 700 donors, most V segments appeared productive either ~87% or ~30% of the time.

The PCR had 60 Vbeta and 13 Jbeta primers. The table came from immunoSEQ multiplex PCR; TCRdb's copy has only in-frame clones and leaves some out. The sample has around 130,000 clones; roughly three quarters are singletons. This CDR3 has 14 amino acids. Trimming at V came to 3 bases and at J to 3 bases, leaving 5 bases not matched to a gene. The germline CDR1 and CDR2 sequences are MDHEN and SYDVKM. The chain recombines TRBV28 with TRBJ2-7; 7 bases fit TRBD1. The clonotype was recovered from a woman between 40 and 55 years old in good health and CMV-seronegative. Sequencing used PBMCs. CDR3 in DNA: TGTGCCAGCAGTTTCCCTGGACAGGACTACGAGCAGTACTTC. It is translated as CASSFPGQDYEQYF.